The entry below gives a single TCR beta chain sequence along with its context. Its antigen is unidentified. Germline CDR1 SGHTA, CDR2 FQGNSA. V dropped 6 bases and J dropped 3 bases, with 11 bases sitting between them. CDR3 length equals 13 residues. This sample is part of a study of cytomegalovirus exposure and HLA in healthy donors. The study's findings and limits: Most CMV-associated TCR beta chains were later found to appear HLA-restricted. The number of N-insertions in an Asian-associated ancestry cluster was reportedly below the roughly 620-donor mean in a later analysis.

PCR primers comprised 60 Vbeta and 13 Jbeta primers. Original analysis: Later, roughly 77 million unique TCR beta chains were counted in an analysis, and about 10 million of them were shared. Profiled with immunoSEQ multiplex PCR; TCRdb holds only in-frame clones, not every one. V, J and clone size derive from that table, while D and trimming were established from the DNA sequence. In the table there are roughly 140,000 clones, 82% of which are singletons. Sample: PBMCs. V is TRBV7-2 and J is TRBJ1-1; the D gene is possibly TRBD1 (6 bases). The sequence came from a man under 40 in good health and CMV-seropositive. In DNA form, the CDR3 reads TGTGCCAGCAGGGTTAACAGGGACACTGAAGCTTTCTTT. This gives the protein CASRVNRDTEAFF.